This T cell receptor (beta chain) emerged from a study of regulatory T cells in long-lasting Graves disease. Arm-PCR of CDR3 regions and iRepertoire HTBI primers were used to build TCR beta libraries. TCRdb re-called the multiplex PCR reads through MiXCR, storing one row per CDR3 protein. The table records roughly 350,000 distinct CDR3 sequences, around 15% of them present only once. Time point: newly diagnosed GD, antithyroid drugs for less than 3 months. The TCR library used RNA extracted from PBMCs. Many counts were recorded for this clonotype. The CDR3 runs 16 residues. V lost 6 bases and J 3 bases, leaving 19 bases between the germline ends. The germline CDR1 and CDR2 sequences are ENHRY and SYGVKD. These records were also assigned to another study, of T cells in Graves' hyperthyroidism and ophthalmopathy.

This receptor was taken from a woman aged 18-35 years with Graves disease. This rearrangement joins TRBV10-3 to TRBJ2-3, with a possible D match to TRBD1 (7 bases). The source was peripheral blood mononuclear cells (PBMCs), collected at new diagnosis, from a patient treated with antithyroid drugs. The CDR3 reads CAISAGTVGGTDTQYF. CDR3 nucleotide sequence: TGTGCCATCAGCGCAGGGACAGTCGGGGGTACAGATACGCAGTATTTT.